A selection of T cell receptor beta chains follows, all from one sample in a study of T cell responses to AZD1222 COVID-19 vaccine. Profiling relied on immunoSEQ multiplex PCR, and the TCRdb table lists in-frame clones only, not all of them. The sample includes fewer than 150,000 clones, over 80% of them seen just once. The sequencing used peripheral blood, collected 28 days after the second AZD1222 dose. These receptors came from an adult who received the AZD1222 COVID-19 vaccine. CDR3s include the opening cysteine and the closing phenylalanine or tryptophan. A D gene is named only where the DNA matches it firmly. Only part of the rows carry a size: once, few, many, or a class if the clone is expanded.

few	TRBV19	-	TRBJ1-2	TGTGCCAGTAGTATCGCCGGGGGTTCGAATGGCTACACCTTC	CASSIAGGSNGYTF
-	TRBV6-5	-	TRBJ1-5	TGTGCCAGCAGTTACGGGGTAACTCAGCCCCAGCATTTT	CASSYGVTQPQHF
-	TRBV5-1	-	TRBJ1-4	TGCGCCAGCAGCTTTTACCGTCTAGGTGGAGAAAAACTGTTTTTT	CASSFYRLGGEKLFF
-	TRBV5-4	-	TRBJ2-3	TGTGCCAGCAGCTCTCGACTAAACCCTAGCACAGATACGCAGTATTTT	CASSSRLNPSTDTQYF
few	TRBV2	TRBD2	TRBJ2-3	TGTGCCAGCAGTGAATTTGTACTAGCGGGGGGCACAGATACGCAGTATTTT	CASSEFVLAGGTDTQYF
-	TRBV19	TRBD1	TRBJ1-5	TGTGCCACCACAGGACAGGGCAATCAGCCCCAGCATTTT	CATTGQGNQPQHF
-	TRBV12-3/TRBV12-4	-	TRBJ1-6	TGTGCCAGCACCCAGGGTCCTAATTCACCCCTCCACTTT	CASTQGPNSPLHF
-	TRBV11-2	TRBD2	TRBJ2-3	TGTGCCAGCAGCTCCACTAGCGGCACAGATACGCAGTATTTT	CASSSTSGTDTQYF
medium-sized	TRBV24-1	TRBD2	TRBJ2-5	TGTGCCACCAGTGATTTTGGGGGGGGATCCCTGGAGACCCAGTACTTC	CATSDFGGGSLETQYF
once	TRBV5-8	-	TRBJ2-7	TGTGCCAGCAGCCGAGTTGGCACGTACTACGAGCAGTACTTC	CASSRVGTYYEQYF
-	TRBV7-9	-	TRBJ1-5	TGTGCCAGTCAGGGTAATAGCAATCAGCCCCAGCATTTT	CASQGNSNQPQHF
few	TRBV3-1/TRBV3-2	-	TRBJ1-1	TGTGCCAGCAGCCAAGATCGGACTTTTCGTGGGGAAGCTTTCTTT	CASSQDRTFRGEAFF
-	TRBV28	-	TRBJ1-5	TGTGCCAGCAGGTACAGTTATAGCAATCAGCCCCAGCATTTT	CASRYSYSNQPQHF
-	TRBV18	TRBD1	TRBJ1-2	TGTGCCAGCTCACCAGCGGTGGGACAGCCTAACTATGGCTACACCTTC	CASSPAVGQPNYGYTF
-	TRBV29-1	TRBD2	TRBJ2-7	TGCAGCGTACAAACAATTAGCGGGAGCTCCTACGAGCAGTACTTC	CSVQTISGSSYEQYF
-	TRBV18	-	TRBJ1-1	TGTGCCAGCTCAGGCCAACGGGGGATGAACACTGAAGCTTTCTTT	CASSGQRGMNTEAFF
-	TRBV11-2	-	TRBJ2-7	TGTGCCAGCAGCTTAGCTTTAAAGGGGCAGTACTTC	CASSLALKGQYF
-	TRBV28	-	TRBJ1-6	TGTGCCAGCAGTTCAAGGACAAGCTATAATTCACCCCTCCACTTT	CASSSRTSYNSPLHF